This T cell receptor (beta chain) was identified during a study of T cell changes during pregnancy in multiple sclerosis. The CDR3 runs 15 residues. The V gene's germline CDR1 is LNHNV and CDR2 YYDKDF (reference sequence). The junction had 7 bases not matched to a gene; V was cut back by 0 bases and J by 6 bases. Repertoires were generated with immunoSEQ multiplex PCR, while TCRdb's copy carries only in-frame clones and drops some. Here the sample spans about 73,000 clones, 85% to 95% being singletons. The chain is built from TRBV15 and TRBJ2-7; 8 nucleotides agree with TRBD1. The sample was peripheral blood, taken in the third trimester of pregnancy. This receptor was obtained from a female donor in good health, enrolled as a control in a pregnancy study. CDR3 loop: CATSRDEDRGGEQYF. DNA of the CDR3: TGTGCCACCAGCAGAGATGAAGACAGGGGAGGCGAGCAGTACTTC.